This T cell receptor (beta chain) was observed in a study of human T cells and chemical hapten exposure. Study-wide context: Mostly female patients had alopecia areata, totalis or universalis. Study conclusions and caveats: Expanded TCRs showed more large CDR3 clusters than pre-sensitization or healthy control sets.

Trimming removed 4 bases from V and 8 bases from J, with 15 bases in between. Germline CDR1 and CDR2: SGHVS and FQNEAQ. The CDR3 has 15 residues. Authors' data handling: Sequenced samples showed a median of approximately 100,000 TCRs each, with counts running from around 20,000 to 690,000. TCRdb used MiXCR to reprocess the RACE reads, holding one entry per CDR3 protein. The V and J calls reflect TCRdb's pipeline rather than the authors' work. The table records some 70,000 distinct CDR3 sequences, more than 30% of them present only once. Comments on this clonotype: Its antigen is not known.

Indicated time point: patch test 1, 2 weeks after DPC sensitization. Documented treatment: therapeutic diphenylcyclopropenone sensitization with weekly scalp DPC. This TCR came from a man aged 40-55 years with alopecia areata. Some clones in this sample may be carry-over from other donors' samples. The sequenced sample was whole blood, obtained in connection with sensitization to the hapten diphenylcyclopropenone (DPC). V gene TRBV7-8 combines with J gene TRBJ1-6; D uncertain. The CDR3 nucleotides read TGTGCCAGCAGCTGGGTTTTAGGTGTCGATTCACCCCTCCACTTT. Translated, it gives CASSWVLGVDSPLHF.